The 12 T cell receptor beta chains reported below all come from one sample, sequenced in a study of cytomegalovirus exposure and HLA in healthy donors. Primers: 60 Vbeta forward and 13 Jbeta reverse. Generated by immunoSEQ multiplex PCR, the TCRdb table keeps only in-frame clones and is missing some. The table records about 190,000 clones, roughly 80% of them present only once. The specimen sequenced was PBMCs. The receptors shown here come from a woman aged 18-29 years in good health and CMV-seronegative.

This chain links TRBV7-8 with TRBJ2-2; a possible D gene is TRBD2 (7 bases). The CDR3 is 18 amino acids. CDR1 and CDR2 from the germline V gene are SGHVS and FQNEAQ. The germline V and J ends were trimmed by 5 bases and 4 bases, with 23 bases remaining between them. The CDR3 loop reads CASSPRGLTRHVTGELFF. CDR3 in DNA: TGTGCCAGCAGCCCCAGGGGACTAACCAGACACGTCACCGGGGAGCTGTTTTTT.

In DNA form, the CDR3 reads TGTGCCAGCAGAGCCGGCCAGGGGGCACACTACGAGCAGTACTTC. It translates to CASRAGQGAHYEQYF. This sequence joins TRBV2 and TRBJ2-7, with 8 bases aligning to TRBD1. J lost 3 bases, V lost 6 bases, and 10 bases had no gene match. The germline CDR1 and CDR2 sequences are SNHLY and FYNNEI. The CDR3 extends over 15 amino acids. Full variable domain (outside the CDR3, taken from reference TRBV2 and TRBJ2-7): EPEVTQTPSHQVTQMGQEVILRCVPISNHLYFYWYRQILGQKVEFLVSFYNNEISEKSEIFDDQFSVERPDGSNFTLKIRSTKLEDSAMYFCASRAGQGAHYEQYFGPGTRLTVT.

This clone was seen a few times. The chain employs TRBV4-3 and TRBJ2-7; D is possibly TRBD1 or TRBD2 (5 bases each). Germline V gene data show CDR1 as LGHNA and CDR2 as YSLEER. This CDR3 contains 14 residues. The V end was cut by 0 bases, the J end by 7 bases, with 13 bases between. The CDR3 loop reads CASSQDRRGGEQYV. The CDR3 nucleotides read TGCGCCAGCAGCCAAGATCGTCGGGGCGGGGAGCAGTACGTC.

The rearrangement uses TRBV6-1 and TRBJ2-7, with TRBD2 matching over 10 bases. The CDR3 has 14 residues. Germline V gene data show CDR1 as MNHNS and CDR2 as SASEGT. The V segment lost 9 bases and the J segment 3 bases; nucleotides outside the gene matches: 8. DNA of the CDR3: TGTGCCAGTATGACTAGCGGGTCATACTACGAGCAGTACTTC. Protein: CASMTSGSYYEQYF.

Note on this clone: Relative to the germline gene, one junction end is altered; a read error may explain this. The chain carries TRBV27 and TRBJ2-1; 7 positions match TRBD1. The CDR3 totals 16 residues. Germline CDR1 and CDR2: MNHEY and SMNVEV (reference sequence). CDR3 DNA sequence: TGTGCCAGCAGTCCCAGGACAGGCCCCCACTACAATGAGCGGTTCTTC. It encodes CASSPRTGPHYNERFF.

The chain combines TRBV28 with TRBJ2-3; TRBD2 agrees at 12 bases. Germline trimming cut 0 bases from V and 2 bases from J; bases unmatched to any gene: 3. The CDR3 consists of 17 residues. The germline gives CDR1 MDHEN, CDR2 SYDVKM. The CDR3 sequence is CASSLWLAGGPTDTQYF. CDR3 sequence (DNA): TGTGCCAGCAGTTTATGGCTAGCGGGAGGGCCCACAGATACGCAGTATTTT.

Details on this clone: Other nucleotide sequences in the sample specify the same CDR3. The chain recombines TRBV30 with TRBJ2-5; D is uncertain. V lost 1 base and J 5 bases, leaving 5 bases between the germline ends. CDR1 and CDR2 (germline): GTSNPN, SVGIG (reference sequence). The CDR3 contains 11 residues. The CDR3 spells CAWSGRETQYF. Written as DNA, the CDR3 is TGTGCCTGGAGTGGCCGGGAGACCCAGTACTTC. Variable domain in full (rest from reference TRBV30 and TRBJ2-5): SQTIHQWPATLVQPVGSPLSLECTVEGTSNPNLYWYRQAAGRGLQLLFYSVGIGQISSEVPQNLSASRPQDRQFILSSKKLLLSDSGFYLCAWSGRETQYFGPGTRLLVL.

This chain links TRBV5-4 with TRBJ2-4, with 8 bases aligning to TRBD2. The V and J ends lost 3 bases and 0 bases, in that order; junction bases with no gene match: 11. The CDR3 has 18 residues. Germline V gives CDR1 SGHNT, CDR2 YYREEE (reference sequence). CDR3 in amino acids: CASSYEGLGLLAKNIQYF. CDR3 nucleotides: TGTGCCAGCAGCTATGAGGGACTAGGCCTCCTAGCCAAAAACATTCAGTACTTC.

V is TRBV28 and J is TRBJ2-3, with 15 bases fitting TRBD2. The CDR3 consists of 17 residues. V shed 3 bases, J shed 5 bases, and the junction held 6 bases outside the gene matches. Germline V CDR1 and CDR2: MDHEN, SYDVKM. Here the CDR3 DNA reads TGTGCCAGCAGTTTGCGTGGACTAGCGGGAGGGGGAGATACGCAGTATTTT. It translates to CASSLRGLAGGGDTQYF.

The rearrangement links TRBV21-1 to TRBJ1-5; the D call in the table, TRBD1, was not verified against the DNA. TRBV21-1 is a documented pseudogene. The CDR3 has 16 residues. CDR3 sequence (DNA): TGTGCCAGCACCACGTGGGACAGGGGATCCAATCAGCCCCAGCATTTT. Its protein product is CASTTWDRGSNQPQHF.

Regarding this clone: Compared with germline, one end of the junction differs, possibly owing to a read error. CDR3 nucleotides: TGCAGCGCTGAAAACCCGACCAGGGGGCTTGATGGCTACACCTTC. Translating it yields CSAENPTRGLDGYTF. V gene TRBV29-1 combines with J gene TRBJ1-2; 8 nucleotides match TRBD1. The V gene's germline CDR1 is SQVTM and CDR2 ANQGSEA. The CDR3 has 15 amino acids.

About this clone: Other DNA sequences in this sample translate to the same CDR3. This CDR3 reads CASSLGAGRTDTQYF. CDR3 coding DNA: TGCGCCAGCAGCTTGGGGGCGGGACGCACAGATACGCAGTATTTT. The chain is built from TRBV5-1 and TRBJ2-3; the D gene is possibly TRBD2 (6 bases). Germline V lookup: CDR1 SGHRS, CDR2 YFSETQ. The V end lost 0 bases, the J end lost 1 base, and 9 bases lay between the germline ends. The CDR3 has 15 residues.